These T cell receptor beta chains were read from a single sample in a study of cytomegalovirus exposure and HLA in healthy donors. The assay was immunoSEQ multiplex PCR, and TCRdb's table has in-frame clones only and misses some. The table includes roughly 150,000 clones, roughly three quarters detected once. Material: PBMCs. All receptors come from a male donor in good health and CMV-seronegative. Both conserved end residues are trimmed from each CDR3. Each record gives: CDR3 length, V gene, J gene, clone size, CDR3 protein. Some rows have no size entry. The others give once, few or many, or a class for an expanded clone.

len: 14; v_gene: TRBV7-9; j_gene: TRBJ1-5; abundance: NA; CDR3aa: SSSLALGRGDQPQH
len: 10; v_gene: TRBV11-2; j_gene: TRBJ2-1; abundance: NA; CDR3aa: ASSSLYNEQF
len: 15; v_gene: TRBV7-9; j_gene: TRBJ1-5; abundance: NA; CDR3aa: ASSPPPVGQGNQPQH
len: 11; v_gene: TRBV29-1; j_gene: TRBJ1-2; abundance: NA; CDR3aa: SVERQGNYGYT
len: 12; v_gene: TRBV18; j_gene: TRBJ1-6; abundance: NA; CDR3aa: ASSPIGQNSPLH
len: 16; v_gene: TRBV28; j_gene: TRBJ1-1; abundance: NA; CDR3aa: ASTEGAFFRGRGTEAF
len: 13; v_gene: TRBV6-6; j_gene: TRBJ2-5; abundance: NA; CDR3aa: ASSPRLAGQETQY
len: 13; v_gene: TRBV5-1; j_gene: TRBJ2-3; abundance: NA; CDR3aa: ASSLGGYRTDTQY
len: 14; v_gene: TRBV6-4; j_gene: TRBJ1-1; abundance: NA; CDR3aa: ASSAYGTASKTEAF
len: 15; v_gene: TRBV5-1; j_gene: TRBJ2-6; abundance: NA; CDR3aa: ASSLATTASGANVLT
len: 13; v_gene: TRBV5-1; j_gene: TRBJ2-5; abundance: NA; CDR3aa: ASSLGTTAGETQY
len: 18; v_gene: TRBV2; j_gene: TRBJ2-3; abundance: few; CDR3aa: ASSGEAYIGTSPSTDTQY
len: 13; v_gene: TRBV28; j_gene: TRBJ1-1; abundance: NA; CDR3aa: ASRSAGQGRTEAF
len: 14; v_gene: TRBV28; j_gene: TRBJ1-3; abundance: NA; CDR3aa: ASSFHGQGSGNTIY
len: 12; v_gene: TRBV5-1; j_gene: TRBJ2-7; abundance: NA; CDR3aa: ASSVGGQASEQY
len: 12; v_gene: TRBV28; j_gene: TRBJ2-5; abundance: NA; CDR3aa: ASGAGGPRETQY
len: 9; v_gene: TRBV7-9; j_gene: TRBJ2-7; abundance: NA; CDR3aa: ASSYGREQY
len: 14; v_gene: TRBV5-5; j_gene: TRBJ1-6; abundance: NA; CDR3aa: ASSGTVSSYNSPLH